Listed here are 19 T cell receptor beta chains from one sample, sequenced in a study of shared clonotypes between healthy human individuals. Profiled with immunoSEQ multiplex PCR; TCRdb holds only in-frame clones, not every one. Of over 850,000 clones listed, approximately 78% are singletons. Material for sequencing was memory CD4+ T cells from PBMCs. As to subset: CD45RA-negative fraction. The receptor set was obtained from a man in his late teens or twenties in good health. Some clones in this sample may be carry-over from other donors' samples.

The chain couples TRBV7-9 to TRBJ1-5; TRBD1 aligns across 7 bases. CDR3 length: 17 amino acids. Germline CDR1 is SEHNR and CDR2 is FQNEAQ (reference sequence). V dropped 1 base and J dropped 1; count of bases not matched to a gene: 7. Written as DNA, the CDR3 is TGTGCCAGCAGCTTAGTTTTCGGGACAGACAGCAATCAGCCCCAGCATTTT. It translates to CASSLVFGTDSNQPQHF.

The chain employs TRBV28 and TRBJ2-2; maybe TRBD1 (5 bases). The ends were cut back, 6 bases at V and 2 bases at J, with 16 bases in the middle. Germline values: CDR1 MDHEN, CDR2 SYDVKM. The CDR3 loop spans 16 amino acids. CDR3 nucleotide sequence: TGTGCCAGCAGAAGCCTCCCGGACACAAACACCGGGGAGCTGTTTTTT. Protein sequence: CASRSLPDTNTGELFF.

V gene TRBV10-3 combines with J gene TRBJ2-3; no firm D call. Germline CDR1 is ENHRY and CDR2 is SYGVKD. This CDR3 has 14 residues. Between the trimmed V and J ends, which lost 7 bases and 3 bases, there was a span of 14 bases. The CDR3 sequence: CAIMAPDGTDTQYF. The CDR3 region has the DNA TGTGCCATCATGGCACCCGACGGGACAGATACGCAGTATTTT.

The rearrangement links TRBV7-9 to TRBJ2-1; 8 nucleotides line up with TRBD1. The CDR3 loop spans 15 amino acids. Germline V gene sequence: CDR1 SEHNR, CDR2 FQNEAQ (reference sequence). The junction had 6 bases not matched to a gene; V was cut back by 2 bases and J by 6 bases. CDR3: CASSLTGQGPNEQFF. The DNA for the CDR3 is TGTGCCAGCAGCTTAACAGGACAGGGCCCCAATGAGCAGTTCTTC.

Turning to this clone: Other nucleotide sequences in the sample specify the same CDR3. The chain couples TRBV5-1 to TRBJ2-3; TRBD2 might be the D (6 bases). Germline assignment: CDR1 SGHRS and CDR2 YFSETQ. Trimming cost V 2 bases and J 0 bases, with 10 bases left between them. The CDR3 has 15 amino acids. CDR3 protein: CASSFGGTSTDTQYF. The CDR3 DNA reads TGCGCCAGCAGCTTCGGGGGAACTAGCACAGATACGCAGTATTTT.

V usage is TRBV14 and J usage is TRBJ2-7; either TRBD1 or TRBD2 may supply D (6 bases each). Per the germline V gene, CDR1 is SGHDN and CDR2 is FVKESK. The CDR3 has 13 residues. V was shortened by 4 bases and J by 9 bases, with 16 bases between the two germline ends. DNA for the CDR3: TGTGCCAGCAGCCTGGTGGGGGGCGCGGGGCAGTACTTC. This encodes CASSLVGGAGQYF.

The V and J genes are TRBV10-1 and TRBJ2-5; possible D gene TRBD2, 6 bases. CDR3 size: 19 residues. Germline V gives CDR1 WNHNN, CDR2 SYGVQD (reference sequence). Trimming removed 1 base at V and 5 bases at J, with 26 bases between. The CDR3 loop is CASSELYPFGREVWETQYF. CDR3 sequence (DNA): TGCGCCAGCAGTGAGTTATATCCTTTCGGCAGGGAGGTTTGGGAGACCCAGTACTTC.

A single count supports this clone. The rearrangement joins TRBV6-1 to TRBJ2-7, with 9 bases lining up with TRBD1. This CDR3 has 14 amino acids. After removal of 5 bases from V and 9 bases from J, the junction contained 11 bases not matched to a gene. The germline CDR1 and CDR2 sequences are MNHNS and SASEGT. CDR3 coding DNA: TGTGCCAGCAGTCCGCAGGGGACAGGGAAAGGGCAGTACTTC. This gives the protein CASSPQGTGKGQYF.

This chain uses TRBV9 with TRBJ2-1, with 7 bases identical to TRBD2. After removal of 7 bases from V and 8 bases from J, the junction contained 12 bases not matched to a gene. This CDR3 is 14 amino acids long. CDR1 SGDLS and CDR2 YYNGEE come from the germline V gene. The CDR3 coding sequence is TGTGCCAGCGGGCCGGCGGGAGTGACGGATGAGCAGTTCTTC. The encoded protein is CASGPAGVTDEQFF. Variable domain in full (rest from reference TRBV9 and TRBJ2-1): DSGVTQTPKHLITATGQRVTLRCSPRSGDLSVYWYQQSLDQGLQFLIQYYNGEERAKGNILERFSAQQFPDLHSELNLSSLELGDSALYFCASGPAGVTDEQFFGPGTRLTVL.

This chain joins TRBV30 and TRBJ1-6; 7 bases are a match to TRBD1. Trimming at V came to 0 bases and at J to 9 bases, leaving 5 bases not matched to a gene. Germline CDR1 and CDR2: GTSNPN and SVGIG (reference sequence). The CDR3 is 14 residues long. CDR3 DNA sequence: TGTGCCTGGAGTGTAGGCAGGGGGTTTTCACCCCTCCACTTT. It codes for CAWSVGRGFSPLHF.

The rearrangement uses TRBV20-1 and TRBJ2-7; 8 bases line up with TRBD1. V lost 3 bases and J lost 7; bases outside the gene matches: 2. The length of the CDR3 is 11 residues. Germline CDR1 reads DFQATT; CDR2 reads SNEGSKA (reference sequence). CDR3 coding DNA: TGCAGTGCTAGCCGACAGGGGGAGCAGTACTTC. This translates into CSASRQGEQYF.

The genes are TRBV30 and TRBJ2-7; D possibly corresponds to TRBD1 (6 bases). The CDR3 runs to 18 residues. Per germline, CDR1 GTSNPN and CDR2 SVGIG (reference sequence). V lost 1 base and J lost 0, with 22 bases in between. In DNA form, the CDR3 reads TGTGCCTGGAGTGCTCAGGGGCGCTCTTACTACTCCTCCTACGAGCAGTACTTC. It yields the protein CAWSAQGRSYYSSYEQYF.

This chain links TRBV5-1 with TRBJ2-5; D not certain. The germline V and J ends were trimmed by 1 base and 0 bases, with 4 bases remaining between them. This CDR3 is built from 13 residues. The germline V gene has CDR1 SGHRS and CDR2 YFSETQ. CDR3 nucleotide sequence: TGCGCCAGCAGCTTGTCAAACCAAGAGACCCAGTACTTC. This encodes CASSLSNQETQYF.

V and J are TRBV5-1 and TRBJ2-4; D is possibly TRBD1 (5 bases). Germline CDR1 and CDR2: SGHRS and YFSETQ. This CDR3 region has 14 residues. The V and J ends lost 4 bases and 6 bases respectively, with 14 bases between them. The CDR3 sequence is CASSQQGPPNIQYF. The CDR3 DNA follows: TGCGCCAGCAGCCAGCAGGGTCCCCCAAACATTCAGTACTTC.

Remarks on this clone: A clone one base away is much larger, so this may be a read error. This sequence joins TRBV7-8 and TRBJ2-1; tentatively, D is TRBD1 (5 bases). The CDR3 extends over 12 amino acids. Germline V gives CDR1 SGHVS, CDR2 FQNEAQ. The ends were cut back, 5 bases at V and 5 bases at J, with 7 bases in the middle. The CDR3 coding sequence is TGTGCCAGCAGCGGGGCCAACAATGAGCAGTTCTTC. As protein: CASSGANNEQFF.

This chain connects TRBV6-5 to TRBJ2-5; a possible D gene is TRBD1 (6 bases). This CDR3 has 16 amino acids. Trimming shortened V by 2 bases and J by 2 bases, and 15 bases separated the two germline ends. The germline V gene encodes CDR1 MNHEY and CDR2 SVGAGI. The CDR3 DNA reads TGTGCCAGCAGTTACGGGCAACACAGGGCTCAAGAGACCCAGTACTTC. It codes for CASSYGQHRAQETQYF.

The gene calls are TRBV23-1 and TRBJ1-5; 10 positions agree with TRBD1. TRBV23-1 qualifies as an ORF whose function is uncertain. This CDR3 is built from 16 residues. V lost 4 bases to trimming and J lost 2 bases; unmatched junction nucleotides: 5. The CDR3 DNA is TGCGCCAGCAGTCCGGACAGGGGGTTTCGCAATCAGCCCCAGCATTTT. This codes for CASSPDRGFRNQPQHF.

The chain's CDR3 is CASSKATGGNQPQHF. In DNA, the CDR3 is TGTGCCAGCAGCAAAGCCACAGGGGGCAATCAGCCCCAGCATTTT. This rearrangement joins TRBV7-9 to TRBJ1-5; 7 nucleotides agree with TRBD1. Per the germline V gene, CDR1 is SEHNR and CDR2 is FQNEAQ (reference sequence). V was pared by 5 bases and J by 2 bases, with 6 bases of the junction left unmatched. The CDR3 extends over 15 amino acids.

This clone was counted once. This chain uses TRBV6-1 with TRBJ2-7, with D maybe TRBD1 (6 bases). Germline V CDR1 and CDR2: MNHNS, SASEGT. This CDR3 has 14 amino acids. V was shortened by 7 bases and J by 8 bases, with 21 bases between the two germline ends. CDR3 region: CASTSGTGLKKQYF. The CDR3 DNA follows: TGTGCCAGCACCTCCGGTACAGGGCTAAAAAAGCAGTACTTC.